Shown below are 19 T cell receptor beta chains from a single sample sequenced in a study of cytomegalovirus exposure and HLA in healthy donors. 60 Vbeta and 13 Jbeta primers were used in PCR. Sequencing used immunoSEQ multiplex PCR; TCRdb keeps in-frame clones, though not all of them. The data hold 140,000 to 150,000 clones, with around 80% observed a single time. The specimen sequenced was PBMCs. Every receptor here comes from a man aged 40-49 years in good health and CMV-seronegative.

The DNA for the CDR3 is TGTGCCAGCAGCTCAGGATCCTACGAGCAGTACTTC. This sequence encodes CASSSGSYEQYF. This chain uses TRBV5-4 with TRBJ2-7; D ambiguous. The V gene's germline CDR1 is SGHNT and CDR2 YYREEE (reference sequence). This CDR3 spans 12 amino acids. V shed 3 bases and J shed 1 base, with 5 bases lying between them.

This clone has just a few counts. V gene TRBV19 combines with J gene TRBJ1-5; perhaps TRBD1 as D (5 bases). This CDR3 has 14 residues. CDR1 and CDR2 from the germline V gene are LNHDA and SQIVND (reference sequence). Trimming removed 1 base at V and 14 bases at J, with 18 bases between. The CDR3 spells CASSIAYLTGLEHF. CDR3 nucleotide sequence: TGTGCCAGTAGTATAGCCTATCTTACGGGACTGGAGCATTTT.

The genes are TRBV10-3 and TRBJ2-7; maybe TRBD2 (6 bases). Germline V CDR1 and CDR2: ENHRY, SYGVKD. The CDR3 spans 14 residues. The V end was cut by 2 bases, the J end by 2 bases, with 10 bases between. In DNA, the CDR3 is TGTGCCATCAGTGAGGACGGGAGCCCCTACGAGCAGTACTTC. This gives the protein CAISEDGSPYEQYF.

This clone was observed a handful of times. The chain is built from TRBV5-6 and TRBJ1-4; 9 nucleotides agree with TRBD1. V was pared by 0 bases and J by 0 bases, with 3 bases of the junction left unmatched. CDR1 and CDR2 (germline): SGHDT, YYEEEE. The CDR3 loop spans 17 amino acids. The CDR3 loop is CASSLADRGATNEKLFF. CDR3 DNA: TGTGCCAGCAGCTTGGCCGACAGGGGGGCAACTAATGAAAAACTGTTTTTT. The full variable domain, rest sourced from reference TRBV5-6 and TRBJ1-4, is DAGVTQSPTHLIKTRGQQVTLRCSPKSGHDTVSWYQQALGQGPQFIFQYYEEEERQRGNFPDRFSGHQFPNYSSELNVNALLLGDSALYLCASSLADRGATNEKLFFGSGTQLSVL.

As regards this clone: Since no conserved phenylalanine or tryptophan closes the CDR3, a read error is the likely cause. The chain recombines TRBV29-1 with TRBJ2-7, with 7 bases lining up with TRBD2. The CDR3 spans 13 residues. CDR1 is SQVTM, CDR2 ANQGSEA, per germline. With 3 bases clipped from V and 3 bases from J, the junction kept 5 bases outside the gene matches. The DNA of the CDR3 is TGCAGCGTTGAGGGGGGGACTTACTACGAGCAGTACCTC. Translated, it gives CSVEGGTYYEQYL.

The chain combines TRBV30 with TRBJ1-6, with a possible D match to TRBD1 (6 bases). The germline V gene encodes CDR1 GTSNPN and CDR2 SVGIG (reference sequence). The CDR3 has 15 amino acids. V was trimmed by 1 base and J by 5 bases, leaving 12 bases between them. The CDR3 nucleotides read TGTGCCTGGAGTGCCCAGGGGTTAAATAATTCACCCCTCCACTTT. The encoded protein is CAWSAQGLNNSPLHF.

The chain recombines TRBV4-1 with TRBJ1-1; D uncertain. Germline V lookup: CDR1 MGHRA, CDR2 YSYEKL. V shed 6 bases and J shed 0 bases, with 14 bases lying between them. This CDR3 is built from 15 residues. In nucleotides, the CDR3 is TGCGCCAGCAGTTCCAACCCGGAGATGAACACTGAAGCTTTCTTT. Translated, it gives CASSSNPEMNTEAFF.

The chain employs TRBV28 and TRBJ2-7; TRBD1 aligns across 10 bases. Germline CDR1 and CDR2: MDHEN and SYDVKM. With 6 bases clipped from V and 2 bases from J, the junction kept 10 bases outside the gene matches. There are 16 residues in the CDR3. The CDR3 DNA sequence: TGTGCCAGCAGCCCGCAGATCGGGACAGGGGCCTACGAGCAGTACTTC. Encoded protein: CASSPQIGTGAYEQYF.

This chain joins TRBV7-2 and TRBJ1-5, with D possibly TRBD1 on 6 matching bases. The CDR3 runs to 17 residues. Trimming left V 0 bases short and J 7 bases short, with 19 bases between. Germline CDR1 reads SGHTA; CDR2 reads FQGNSA. CDR3 in amino acids: CASSLAPFQGMGQPQHF. The CDR3 DNA reads as TGTGCCAGCAGCTTAGCCCCTTTTCAGGGGATGGGACAGCCCCAGCATTTT.

This chain joins TRBV5-6 and TRBJ2-7; D gene uncertain. The V and J ends lost 3 bases and 5 bases respectively, with 18 bases between them. The CDR3 is made up of 15 amino acids. The germline V gene encodes CDR1 SGHDT and CDR2 YYEEEE. The CDR3 DNA sequence: TGTGCCAGCAGCTCGCGGTCCCCGCTCCTCCACGAGCAGTACTTC. Translating it yields CASSSRSPLLHEQYF.

The chain uses TRBV11-3 and TRBJ1-1, with TRBD1 identical over 9 bases. CDR1 and CDR2 (germline): SGHNT, YENEEA. CDR3 length: 16 amino acids. J lost 1 base, V lost 5 bases, and 8 bases had no gene match. The CDR3 sequence is CASSPGQGIQNTEAFF. Written as DNA, the CDR3 is TGTGCCAGCAGCCCGGGACAGGGAATTCAGAACACTGAAGCTTTCTTT.

The count of this clone is one. V gene TRBV5-1 combines with J gene TRBJ1-2, with 9 bases that match TRBD1. The CDR3 is 16 amino acids. Germline V gene sequence: CDR1 SGHRS, CDR2 YFSETQ. The V and J ends lost 4 bases and 4 bases, in that order; junction bases with no gene match: 11. The CDR3 reads CASSQEGTGWGYGYTF. The CDR3 nucleotides read TGCGCCAGCAGCCAGGAGGGGACAGGGTGGGGCTATGGCTACACCTTC.

J is TRBJ2-7 and V is TRBV5-1; weak D call: TRBD1 (5 bases). The CDR3 loop spans 12 amino acids. Germline V lookup: CDR1 SGHRS, CDR2 YFSETQ. The V end lost 0 bases, the J end lost 6 bases, and 7 bases lay between the germline ends. The CDR3 DNA reads as TGCGCCAGCAGCTTGGATGGGGCCGAGCAGTACTTC. Its translation: CASSLDGAEQYF.

The chain is built from TRBV5-1 and TRBJ2-7; D might be TRBD1 (6 bases). Between the trimmed V and J ends, which lost 0 bases and 3 bases, there was a span of 13 bases. Germline CDR1 reads SGHRS; CDR2 reads YFSETQ. The CDR3 extends over 15 amino acids. CDR3 loop: CASSLGDSGVYEQYF. The DNA for the CDR3 is TGCGCCAGCAGCTTGGGTGATTCAGGGGTCTACGAGCAGTACTTC.

The chain carries TRBV7-9 and TRBJ2-7, with 9 bases matching TRBD1. Germline V gene sequence: CDR1 SEHNR, CDR2 FQNEAQ (reference sequence). CDR3 length equals 14 residues. The trim removed 5 bases at V and 4 bases at J, leaving 6 bases unmatched. CDR3 DNA sequence: TGTGCCAGCAGCACGGACAGGGGTTTTTACGAGCAGTACTTC. This encodes CASSTDRGFYEQYF.

This sequence joins TRBV14 and TRBJ1-6; possibly TRBD1 for D (6 bases). Germline values: CDR1 SGHDN, CDR2 FVKESK. This CDR3 has 15 amino acids. With 4 bases removed from V and 10 bases from J, the gap between germline ends came to 17 bases. This CDR3 reads CASSPWGQGGSPLHF. DNA for the CDR3: TGTGCCAGCAGCCCCTGGGGGCAGGGCGGCTCACCCCTCCACTTT.

V and J are TRBV27 and TRBJ2-2; TRBD1 matches 7 bases. The CDR3 is 15 residues long. Losses at the gene ends were 4 bases for V and 0 bases for J; bases not matched to a gene: 2. Germline assignment: CDR1 MNHEY and CDR2 SMNVEV (reference sequence). In DNA form, the CDR3 reads TGTGCCAGCAGTTACAGGGGATCGAACACCGGGGAGCTGTTTTTT. This encodes CASSYRGSNTGELFF.

J is TRBJ2-3 and V is TRBV19; tentatively, D is TRBD1 (6 bases). The V gene lost 10 bases and the J gene lost 0 bases, with 17 bases spanning the gap. The CDR3 spans 15 residues. CDR1 is LNHDA and CDR2 is SQIVND in the germline V gene (reference sequence). The CDR3 DNA follows: TGTGCCACCCAACCGAGGACAGCCAGCACAGATACGCAGTATTTT. It is translated as CATQPRTASTDTQYF.

This rearrangement joins TRBV19 to TRBJ2-1, with TRBD2 matching over 12 bases. This CDR3 contains 15 residues. V lost 7 bases to trimming and J lost 4 bases; unmatched junction nucleotides: 5. CDR1 is LNHDA and CDR2 is SQIVND in the germline V gene (reference sequence). Here the CDR3 reads CASTLTSGGYNEQFF. In DNA form, the CDR3 reads TGTGCCAGTACCTTAACTAGCGGGGGGTACAATGAGCAGTTCTTC. Filled out from reference TRBV19 and TRBJ2-1, the complete variable domain reads DGGITQSPKYLFRKEGQNVTLSCEQNLNHDAMYWYRQDPGQGLRLIYYSQIVNDFQKGDIAEGYSVSREKKESFPLTVTSAQKNPTAFYLCASTLTSGGYNEQFFGPGTRLTVL.